Each of the 17 T cell receptor beta chains below was sequenced from the same sample in a study of T cell repertoires in cytomegalovirus infection. TCRdb analysed the reads with MiXCR anew, one entry per CDR3 protein. This sample yields some 350,000 distinct CDR3 sequences, of which just under 30% are seen a single time; roughly 20% belongs to the top ten. No antigen has been assigned to these receptors. The specimen comprised cultured PBMCs, sampled from culture after CMV antigen stimulation. All receptors come from a human donor in good health (CMV status not recorded). Some clones in this sample may be carry-over from other donors' samples.

This clonotype was counted at least ten times. The genes are TRBV7-2 and TRBJ1-5; TRBD1 matches 9 bases. The germline gives CDR1 SGHTA, CDR2 FQGNSA. The CDR3 spans 16 residues. Trimming cost V 5 bases and J 3 bases; bases outside gene matches: 8. DNA for the CDR3: TGTGCCAGCAGCCCGCCGGACAGGGGCACCAATCAGCCCCAGCATTTT. Amino acid sequence: CASSPPDRGTNQPQHF.

This clonotype was seen a few times. The rearrangement links TRBV24-1 to TRBJ2-1; 11 bases fit TRBD2. The CDR3 is made up of 16 amino acids. The germline V gene encodes CDR1 KGHDR and CDR2 SFDVKD. V lost 5 bases and J lost 4; bases outside the gene matches: 6. CDR3 loop: CATSVSSGRSYNEQFF. The DNA for the CDR3 is TGTGCCACCAGTGTGTCTAGCGGGAGGAGTTACAATGAGCAGTTCTTC.

The genes are TRBV19 and TRBJ1-1, with TRBD1 matching over 7 bases. Per germline, CDR1 LNHDA and CDR2 SQIVND (reference sequence). With 3 bases clipped from V and 9 bases from J, the junction kept 7 bases outside the gene matches. This CDR3 region has 13 residues. DNA for the CDR3: TGTGCCAGTAGTATCAAGAAGGGGGCAAAAGCTTTCTTT. It translates to CASSIKKGAKAFF.

The sample holds one count of this clonotype. The rearrangement joins TRBV11-2 to TRBJ2-1; TRBD1 or TRBD2 may be the D gene (5 bases each). CDR3 size: 14 residues. The V and J ends lost 6 bases and 1 base respectively, with 10 bases between them. CDR1 is SGHAT and CDR2 is FQNNGV in the germline V gene. The CDR3 DNA reads TGTGCCAGCAGTCGAGGGGAATCCTACAATGAGCAGTTCTTC. Translation gives CASSRGESYNEQFF.

The chain is built from TRBV12-3 or TRBV12-4 and TRBJ2-3; D may be TRBD1 (6 bases). The CDR3 consists of 15 residues. The V end was cut by 6 bases, the J end by 2 bases, with 15 bases between. The DNA for the CDR3 is TGTGCCAGCAGCACGGACAGTACCCCCACAGATACGCAGTATTTT. Protein: CASSTDSTPTDTQYF.

V and J are TRBV6-1 and TRBJ2-6; 7 bases line up with TRBD2. Trimming at V came to 5 bases and at J to 1 base, leaving 11 bases not matched to a gene. The length of the CDR3 is 18 residues. Germline CDR1 reads MNHNS; CDR2 reads SASEGT. CDR3 in amino acids: CASSYRGRGPSGANVLTF. Here the CDR3 DNA reads TGTGCCAGCAGTTACCGGGGGAGGGGCCCTTCTGGGGCCAACGTCCTGACTTTC.

There are many counts of this clonotype. This chain joins TRBV4-1 and TRBJ1-5, with 9 bases matching TRBD1. The junction had 5 bases not matched to a gene; V was cut back by 1 base and J by 7 bases. Germline values: CDR1 MGHRA, CDR2 YSYEKL. The length of the CDR3 is 15 residues. CDR3 sequence: CASSQGGTGNQPQHF. In nucleotides, the CDR3 is TGCGCCAGCAGCCAAGGCGGGACAGGGAACCAGCCCCAGCATTTT.

The chain is built from TRBV6-6 and TRBJ2-3, with D unresolved. CDR1 and CDR2 from the germline V gene are MNHNY and SVGAGI (reference sequence). V lost 6 bases and J lost 0, with 7 bases in between. The CDR3 length is 13 residues. The CDR3 coding sequence is TGTGCCAGCAGAGAGACTAGCACAGATACGCAGTATTTT. Translated, it gives CASRETSTDTQYF.

J is TRBJ1-6 and V is TRBV25-1; D remains ambiguous. The ends were cut back, 1 base at V and 10 bases at J, with 5 bases in the middle. The CDR3 totals 12 residues. Germline assignment: CDR1 MGHDK and CDR2 SYGVNS. The CDR3 protein is CASSELGSPLHF. DNA of the CDR3: TGTGCCAGCAGTGAATTGGGGTCACCCCTCCACTTT. The whole variable domain, remainder taken from reference TRBV25-1 and TRBJ1-6, is EADIYQTPRYLVIGTGKKITLECSQTMGHDKMYWYQQDPGMELHLIHYSYGVNSTEKGDLSSESTVSRIRTEHFPLTLESARPSHTSQYLCASSELGSPLHFGNGTRLTVT.

V usage is TRBV10-3 and J usage is TRBJ1-4; 7 nucleotides match TRBD1. J was trimmed by 3 bases and V by 2 bases; bases with no gene match: 6. There are 16 residues in the CDR3. Per germline, CDR1 ENHRY and CDR2 SYGVKD. The CDR3 DNA follows: TGTGCCATCAGTGAGGGACAGGCCTACTCTAATGAAAAACTGTTTTTT. It encodes CAISEGQAYSNEKLFF.

The chain joins TRBV12-3 or TRBV12-4 to TRBJ2-1; D may be TRBD1 or TRBD2 (5 bases each). Trimming took 3 bases from V and 0 from J, leaving 24 bases between them. The CDR3 runs 20 residues. CDR3 amino acids: CASSLWWGWDGTSSYNEQFF. The CDR3 DNA reads TGTGCCAGCAGTTTGTGGTGGGGGTGGGACGGCACGAGCTCCTACAATGAGCAGTTCTTC.

This clonotype was picked up a small number of times. The gene calls are TRBV28 and TRBJ2-1; TRBD2 agrees at 15 bases. Looked up from germline, CDR1 is MDHEN and CDR2 is SYDVKM. The V segment lost 6 bases and the J segment 9 bases; nucleotides outside the gene matches: 6. The CDR3 consists of 15 residues. The CDR3 DNA sequence: TGTGCCAGCAGGCCCGGGACTAGCGGGAGGATTGAGCAGTTCTTC. It codes for CASRPGTSGRIEQFF.

The genes are TRBV7-6 and TRBJ2-7, with D perhaps matching TRBD1 (6 bases). There are 14 residues in the CDR3. Germline CDR1 and CDR2: SGHVS and FNYEAQ. Trimming cost V 3 bases and J 2 bases, with 11 bases left between them. In nucleotides, the CDR3 is TGTGCCAGCAGCTTCGAACAGGGACCCTACGAGCAGTACTTC. Translated, it gives CASSFEQGPYEQYF.

This clonotype appeared many times. This chain joins TRBV7-2 and TRBJ1-4; TRBD1 is a possible D gene (6 bases). CDR1 is SGHTA and CDR2 is FQGNSA in the germline V gene. CDR3 length equals 15 residues. V shed 6 bases and J shed 2 bases, with 13 bases lying between them. CDR3 sequence: CASRRAGGTNEKLFF. The CDR3 bases are TGTGCCAGCAGGAGGGCGGGGGGCACTAATGAAAAACTGTTTTTT.

Only a few counts were recorded for this clonotype. The V and J genes are TRBV7-2 and TRBJ2-3; maybe TRBD2 (6 bases). The CDR3 runs 16 residues. Germline V gives CDR1 SGHTA, CDR2 FQGNSA. Deletions cut 3 bases from V and 3 bases from J, with 16 bases between. CDR3 sequence: CASSLRERALTDTQYF. In nucleotides, the CDR3 is TGTGCCAGCAGCTTGAGGGAGCGGGCCCTAACAGATACGCAGTATTTT.

This clonotype turned up a few times. V usage is TRBV7-3 and J usage is TRBJ2-1; 9 bases fit TRBD2. The J segment lost 7 bases and the V segment lost 6 bases, leaving 10 bases of the junction unmatched. The CDR3 contains 15 residues. Looked up from germline, CDR1 is SGHTA and CDR2 is FQGTGA. As DNA, the CDR3 is TGTGCCAGCAGTTATGCGGGGGGGCCGAGGAATGAGCAGTTCTTC. Translated: CASSYAGGPRNEQFF. Full variable domain (rest looked up from reference TRBV7-3 and TRBJ2-1): GAGVSQTPSNKVTEKGKYVELRCDPISGHTALYWYRQSLGQGPEFLIYFQGTGAADDSGLPNDRFFAVRPEGSVSTLKIQRTERGDSAVYLCASSYAGGPRNEQFFGPGTRLTVL.

This clonotype was counted at least ten times. The CDR3 is CASSSLAGANTDTQYF. The CDR3 DNA reads TGTGCCAGCAGCTCTCTAGCGGGAGCGAACACAGATACGCAGTATTTT. V usage is TRBV7-8 and J usage is TRBJ2-3; 10 bases are a match to TRBD2. The CDR3 is 16 amino acids. V shed 4 bases and J 2 bases; nucleotides not matched to a gene: 6. CDR1 and CDR2 (germline): SGHVS, FQNEAQ.